The 28 T cell receptor beta chains below come from one sample, sequenced in a study of tumor-infiltrating lymphocytes in primary liver carcinoma. With a constant-region primer, TCR beta cDNA was made from approximately 510 ng of total RNA. Slightly modified ARM-PCR, run as three nested multiplex PCR rounds, produced the TCR beta libraries. TRBV1-TRBV30 forward primers paired with a C-beta reverse primer drove the first two PCR rounds, roughly 9 cycles each. MiXCR was run by TCRdb on the multiplex PCR reads, yielding one entry per CDR3 protein. Of 310,000 or so distinct CDR3 sequences listed, nearly 60% are singletons. Germline DNA was extracted too, while blood RNA derived from unsorted whole blood. Sequenced material: peripheral blood. These receptors originate from a woman in her twenties or thirties with primary liver carcinoma and hepatitis B virus infection.

Remarks on this clonotype: A read error is possible here, since a much larger clone lies one base away. This chain joins TRBV6-2 or TRBV6-3 and TRBJ1-6, with D unclear. The CDR3 is 14 amino acids. Germline lookup yields CDR1 MNHEY and CDR2 SVGEGT. Trimming stripped 6 bases from V and 7 bases from J, with 13 bases between. The CDR3 loop reads CASSRIDINSPLHF. The CDR3 DNA reads TGTGCCAGCAGCCGAATCGACATAAATTCACCCCTCCACTTT.

Ten or more counts support this clonotype. The chain has TRBV12-3 or TRBV12-4 and TRBJ2-5; D unresolved. The CDR3 length is 14 residues. Trimming removed 1 base from V and 2 bases from J, with 8 bases in between. The CDR3 loop reads CASSLGPSQETQYF. DNA for the CDR3: TGTGCCAGCAGTTTAGGACCCTCTCAAGAGACCCAGTACTTC.

As for this clonotype: The junction shows a germline mismatch at one end, possibly a read error. The V gene is TRBV12-3 or TRBV12-4, the J gene TRBJ2-3, with D uncertain. The CDR3 spans 16 residues. Here the CDR3 reads CVSSFLPAPVTDTQYF. In DNA form, the CDR3 reads TGTGTCAGCAGTTTCCTACCGGCTCCTGTCACAGATACGCAGTATTTT.

V is TRBV6-5 and J is TRBJ2-1; 10 bases line up with TRBD2. The CDR3 covers 15 residues. Germline assignment: CDR1 MNHEY and CDR2 SVGAGI. V was pared by 6 bases and J by 9 bases, with 11 bases of the junction left unmatched. The CDR3 loop is CASSSGTSEKSEQFF. CDR3 coding DNA: TGTGCCAGCAGCTCAGGGACTAGCGAGAAGAGTGAGCAGTTCTTC.

This clonotype was recorded only once. The J gene is TRBJ2-7, the V gene TRBV20-1; 7 bases map to TRBD2. The germline CDR1 and CDR2 sequences are DFQATT and SNEGSKA (reference sequence). CDR3 size: 13 residues. The V gene end was trimmed by 7 bases and the J gene end by 2 bases; junction bases not matched to a gene: 8. The CDR3 nucleotides read TGCAGTGTTGCGGGAGAAAGCCCCTACGAGCAGTACTTC. Its protein product is CSVAGESPYEQYF.

This clonotype was observed many times. The rearrangement uses TRBV11-2 and TRBJ2-1; D possibly corresponds to TRBD2 (5 bases). The ends were cut back, 1 base at V and 7 bases at J, with 11 bases in the middle. This CDR3 is 14 amino acids long. CDR1 SGHAT and CDR2 FQNNGV come from the germline V gene. The CDR3: CASSLGSRGNEQFF. The CDR3, as DNA: TGTGCCAGCAGCTTAGGGAGTCGCGGGAATGAGCAGTTCTTC.

Comments on this clonotype: This may stem from a read error, because a much larger clone lies one nucleotide away. The CDR3 DNA reads TGTGCCAGCAGCGCCGGAAGATGGGCGTTCGACCTAAGCACAGATACGCAGTATTTT. Its protein is CASSAGRWAFDLSTDTQYF. The chain employs TRBV11-3 and TRBJ2-3; D unresolved. Germline CDR1 and CDR2: SGHNT and YENEEA. The V end lost 5 bases, the J end lost 0 bases, and 24 bases lay between the germline ends. The CDR3 spans 19 residues.

V gene TRBV11-2 combines with J gene TRBJ2-1, with TRBD2 as a possible D gene (6 bases). Per germline, CDR1 SGHAT and CDR2 FQNNGV. Trimming removed 5 bases from V and 3 bases from J, with 17 bases in between. The length of the CDR3 is 16 residues. CDR3 protein: CASSPRLGSDYNEQFF. For the CDR3, the DNA is TGTGCCAGCAGCCCCCGGCTCGGGAGCGACTACAATGAGCAGTTCTTC. Using reference TRBV11-2 and TRBJ2-1 for the parts outside the CDR3, the full variable domain is EAGVAQSPRYKIIEKRQSVAFWCNPISGHATLYWYQQILGQGPKLLIQFQNNGVVDDSQLPKDRFSAERLKGVDSTLKIQPAKLEDSAVYLCASSPRLGSDYNEQFFGPGTRLTVL.

This clonotype came up a few times. The germline gene is not matched at one end of the junction; a read error may be the cause. The chain carries TRBV29-1 and TRBJ2-1; no reliable D call. The CDR3 is made up of 13 amino acids. The germline CDR1 and CDR2 sequences are SQVTM and ANQGSEA. CDR3 amino acids: CNVEGLKVNEQFF. The CDR3 nucleotides are TGCAACGTTGAAGGGTTAAAGGTGAATGAGCAGTTCTTC.

This clonotype has more than one count but fewer than ten. It may be a read error: a sequence one base away is much more abundant. The chain employs TRBV11-2 and TRBJ2-6; possibly TRBD2 for D (7 bases). Germline V gene data show CDR1 as SGHAT and CDR2 as FQNNGV. The CDR3 runs 16 residues. As DNA, the CDR3 is TGTGCCAGCAGCTTAGGCGCCTGGGCGGGGGCCAACGCCCTGACTTTC. This encodes CASSLGAWAGANALTF. Drawing the rest from reference TRBV11-2 and TRBJ2-6, the complete variable domain is EAGVAQSPRYKIIEKRQSVAFWCNPISGHATLYWYQQILGQGPKLLIQFQNNGVVDDSQLPKDRFSAERLKGVDSTLKIQPAKLEDSAVYLCASSLGAWAGANALTFGAGSRLTVL.

This clonotype was counted a few times. CDR3 nucleotides: TGTGCCAGCAAGCCGGGGTCGGGCTATGGCTACACCTTC. It codes for CASKPGSGYGYTF. This chain connects TRBV6-6 to TRBJ1-2; D is ambiguous. From germline, CDR1 is MNHNY and CDR2 SVGAGI (reference sequence). Between the trimmed V and J ends, which lost 7 bases and 4 bases, there was a span of 13 bases. This CDR3 has 13 residues.

The table lists this clonotype with a few counts. The V call is TRBV7-9, the J call TRBJ2-3; 9 bases are shared with TRBD1. With 5 bases clipped from V and 6 bases from J, the junction kept 6 bases outside the gene matches. The CDR3 runs to 14 residues. Germline CDR1 and CDR2: SEHNR and FQNEAQ (reference sequence). The CDR3: CASSPGTGSDTQYF. For the CDR3, the DNA is TGTGCCAGCAGCCCCGGGACAGGGTCCGATACGCAGTATTTT.

On this clonotype: A much larger clonotype is one base distant, so this may be a read error. Without the conserved terminal phenylalanine or tryptophan, this CDR3 likely stems from a read error. The V call is TRBV12-3 or TRBV12-4, the J call TRBJ1-5, with unresolved D. The V end was cut by 8 bases, the J end by 6 bases, with 11 bases between. The CDR3 is 12 residues long. The CDR3 loop is CASSPAGQPQHI. The CDR3 DNA follows: TGTGCCAGCTCCCCGGCGGGTCAGCCCCAGCATATT.

This clonotype was seen only once. One end of the junction varies from germline; a read error may be responsible. The CDR3 spells CVSSLGGASTEAFF. The CDR3 DNA follows: TGCGTCAGCAGCTTGGGGGGGGCGAGCACTGAAGCTTTCTTT. V is TRBV5-1 and J is TRBJ1-1, with D tentatively TRBD1 (6 bases). This CDR3 comprises 14 residues. Germline V gene sequence: CDR1 SGHRS, CDR2 YFSETQ. The full variable domain, its missing parts supplied by reference TRBV5-1 and TRBJ1-1, is KAGVTQTPRYLIKTRGQQVTLSCSPISGHRSVSWYQQTPGQGLQFLFEYFSETQRNKGNFPGRFSGRQFSNSRSEMNVSTLELGDSALYLCVSSLGGASTEAFFGQGTRLTVV.

The J gene is TRBJ1-1, the V gene TRBV24-1; 8 nucleotides agree with TRBD1. In germline, CDR1 is KGHDR, CDR2 SFDVKD. The V gene end was trimmed by 4 bases and the J gene end by 8 bases; junction bases not matched to a gene: 5. The CDR3 runs 13 residues. The CDR3 DNA is TGTGCCACCAGTGACCGGACAGGGTTGGAAGCTTTCTTT. Translation gives CATSDRTGLEAFF.

The rearrangement uses TRBV28 and TRBJ2-7; 10 bases match TRBD1. The J segment lost 7 bases and the V segment lost 0 bases, leaving 6 bases of the junction unmatched. Germline V gene lookup returns CDR1 MDHEN and CDR2 SYDVKM. The CDR3 is 15 residues long. Here the CDR3 reads CASSLWDRGSREQYF. The DNA for the CDR3 is TGTGCCAGCAGTTTATGGGACAGGGGGTCAAGGGAGCAGTACTTC.

The gene calls are TRBV6-1 and TRBJ2-7; the D gene is possibly TRBD1 (6 bases). The CDR3 length is 13 residues. Germline V gene data show CDR1 as MNHNS and CDR2 as SASEGT. Trimming pared 7 bases from V and 2 bases from J, leaving 12 bases between. The CDR3 protein is CASITQGTYEQYF. CDR3 bases: TGTGCCAGCATAACACAGGGAACCTACGAGCAGTACTTC.

This clonotype was recorded at least ten times. The chain links TRBV4-2 to TRBJ2-7; D unresolved. Per the germline V gene, CDR1 is LGHNA and CDR2 is YNFKEQ. Trimming cost V 0 bases and J 4 bases, with 7 bases left between them. The CDR3 loop spans 13 amino acids. As DNA, the CDR3 is TGTGCCAGCAGCCAAGAATATAGTTACGAGCAGTACTTC. Residues: CASSQEYSYEQYF.

Details on this clonotype: A read error is possible here, since a much larger clone lies one base away. The gene calls are TRBV6-6 and TRBJ2-1, with 12 bases fitting TRBD1. Germline CDR1 MNHNY, CDR2 SVGAGI (reference sequence). The CDR3 spans 14 residues. CDR3 amino acids: CDTAGGTGGGEQFF. The CDR3 DNA reads TGTGACACCGCGGGCGGGACAGGGGGCGGTGAGCAGTTCTTC.

Concerning this clonotype: The junction and the germline gene differ at one end; a read error may be behind it. The chain carries TRBV11-3 and TRBJ1-1; D possibly corresponds to TRBD1 (5 bases). The germline CDR1 and CDR2 sequences are SGHNT and YENEEA. CDR3 length: 15 residues. The CDR3 reads CASSPGGGVNTETFF. In DNA form, the CDR3 reads TGTGCCAGCAGCCCTGGTGGAGGGGTGAACACTGAAACTTTCTTT.

As for this clonotype: One base away lies a much larger clone, so this may be a sequencing read error. This chain uses TRBV6-2 or TRBV6-3 with TRBJ1-5; D unresolved. Germline CDR1 reads MNHEY; CDR2 reads SVGEGT. The CDR3 totals 15 residues. CDR3 nucleotides: TGTGCCAGCAGTTATCCGTCCAACAGCAATCCGCCCCAGCATTTT. Protein: CASSYPSNSNPPQHF.

As regards this clonotype: This may come from a read error, since a much larger clone is one base off. V usage is TRBV12-3 or TRBV12-4 and J usage is TRBJ2-5; D ambiguous. CDR3 length: 14 amino acids. CDR3 amino acids: CASSSLVEQETRYF. CDR3 bases: TGTGCCAGCAGTTCCCTAGTGGAGCAAGAGACCCGGTACTTC.

Details on this clonotype: This could be a read error, since a much larger clone is one nucleotide away. The chain employs TRBV4-3 and TRBJ2-6, with unresolved D. CDR3 length: 16 amino acids. Germline CDR1 and CDR2: LGHNA and YSLEER. The CDR3 region has the DNA TGCGCCAACAGCCAAGACAAGGTTTCTGGGGCCAACGTCCTGACTTTC. Protein: CANSQDKVSGANVLTF.

This clonotype was seen only once. The junction does not match germline at one end; this may be a read error. The V and J genes are TRBV12-3 or TRBV12-4 and TRBJ1-1; D gene ambiguous. There are 14 residues in the CDR3. CDR3 protein: CASNLTAGNTEAFF. The CDR3 nucleotides read TGTGCCAGCAATTTAACGGCGGGGAACACTGAAGCTTTCTTT.

As regards this clonotype: A much larger clone differs from this one at a single base, so this may be a read error. The chain employs TRBV6-2 or TRBV6-3 and TRBJ2-5; D is unresolved. The CDR3 totals 12 residues. The V and J ends lost 4 bases and 5 bases respectively, with 8 bases between them. The germline gives CDR1 MNHEY, CDR2 SVGEGT. The CDR3 loop is CASSSARETQYF. The CDR3 nucleotides are TGTGCCAGCAGTTCCGCCCGGGAGACCCAGTACTTC.

Concerning this clonotype: Because the CDR3's place on the DNA is in doubt, the DNA is left out and the CDR3 is given as listed by TCRdb. J is TRBJ2-1 and V is TRBV11-2; the D segment call TRBD2 is taken from the table without a DNA check. Both ends counted, the CDR3 spans 16 residues. Germline V gene sequence: CDR1 SGHAT, CDR2 FQNNGV. CDR3 protein: CASSLRFANGSNEQLF.

With regard to this clonotype: No conserved phenylalanine or tryptophan ends this CDR3, so it is likely a read error. The chain uses TRBV11-2 and TRBJ2-7; TRBD1 matches at 12 bases. This CDR3 has 15 amino acids. The V gene end was trimmed by 4 bases and the J gene end by 5 bases; junction bases not matched to a gene: 6. Germline lookup yields CDR1 SGHAT and CDR2 FQNNGV. CDR3: CASSSPGTGGHEQYS. In nucleotides, the CDR3 is TGTGCCAGCAGCTCGCCCGGGACAGGGGGCCACGAGCAGTACTCC.

At least ten counts were recorded for this clonotype. The germline gene is not matched at one end of the junction; a read error may be the cause. The rearrangement links TRBV6-2 or TRBV6-3 to TRBJ2-7; tentatively, D is TRBD1 or TRBD2 (5 bases each). The CDR3 has 12 amino acids. Germline-derived CDR1 and CDR2 are MNHEY and SVGEGT. The CDR3 DNA reads TGTGCCAGCAGTTACTCGCAGGGCGACTACCGCTTC. Encoded protein: CASSYSQGDYRF.